This TCR beta chain was captured by sequencing in a study of OX40 agonist ivuxolimab in advanced cancers. As for the study more broadly: Ivuxolimab was a fully human IgG2 agonistic monoclonal antibody targeting the costimulatory receptor OX40 (CD134). Intravenous ivuxolimab was administered to patients every 2 weeks at six dose levels: 0.01, 0.1, 0.3, 1.5, 3 and 10 mg/kg. Of the roughly 52 dose-escalation patients, hepatocellular carcinoma was present in approximately 20, melanoma in roughly 15, renal cell carcinoma in 9 and head and neck cancer in 9. In the dose-escalation cohort, roughly four fifths of patients were male, and the mean age was about 55 years, with a range of about 23 to 90. Patients were allowed to have had prior anti-PD-1, anti-PD-L1 or anti-CTLA-4 therapy, and 30% to 40% of the dose-escalation patients had been treated with checkpoint inhibitors. Partial responses were achieved by three dose-escalation patients, of whom one had hepatocellular carcinoma and two had cutaneous melanoma. The point of sequencing TCRbeta in the periphery was to test whether ivuxolimab changed TCR sequence diversity and drove clonal T-cell expansion. The paper covers the monotherapy dose-escalation part of the phase I ivuxolimab trial, which included N = 52 patients.

The cysteine opens and the phenylalanine closes a CDR3 of 14 amino acids. CDR3 DNA is the only sequence kept; it has 42 bases, read in frame from the first base. Taken from the germline V gene (reference sequence), the CDR1 and CDR2 loops are SGHNT and YYREEE. A distance of 12 bases separates the germline ends of V and J, which lose 5 bases and 1 base respectively. The paper's findings and limits, for the study overall: Clonal expansion of both CD4+ and CD8+ blood T cells was observed from baseline to week 6 at doses 0.1 to 3.0 mg/kg. On average, CD8+ T cells showed more expanded clones than CD4+ T cells after ivuxolimab. Low levels of normalized T-cell clonal expansion were also shown by some nonresponding patients. The antigen specificity of the clonally expanded peripheral T cells was not determined. In the 0.1-3.0 mg/kg groups, partial responders had among the lowest normalized peripheral clonal expansion, particularly in CD8+ T cells.

As concerns this clone: Its antigen remains unidentified. The input lacks base qualities; no much larger clone sits a single base away.

The trial excluded patients who had a history of autoimmune disease or were on systemic immunosuppression. Peripheral blood for TCR sequencing was drawn from every dose cohort at baseline, at cycle 4 day 1 and at cycle 7 day 1. The samples were drawn from a first-in-human, open-label, multicenter phase I dose-escalation trial of ivuxolimab. Adults with locally advanced or metastatic melanoma, renal cell, hepatocellular, or head and neck squamous cell carcinoma were enrolled in the trial. Before TCR sequencing, CD4+ and CD8+ T cells were separately sorted from peripheral blood. Genomic DNA was isolated from the sorted cells so that the TCRbeta CDR3 region could be sequenced. The immunoSEQ Assay was used to sequence the TCRbeta CDR3 regions. TCRdb took this table from immuneACCESS and kept in-frame rearrangements with V and J called. Such tables lack part of the clones; where checked against another copy, unresolved V genes explain under half of the gap, and the rest is unexplained. The sample yields roughly 54,000 clones; around four fifths were counted once. 0.95% to 1.5% of the sample comes from the top ten.

The source of this sequence is an adult with an advanced solid tumor such as melanoma, head and neck, liver or kidney cancer. The chain links TRBV5-4 with TRBJ2-5, with no confidently assigned D gene. The source material was CD4+ or CD8+ T cells sorted from blood, sampled in a trial of the OX40 agonist ivuxolimab. The DNA sequence is TGTGCCAGCAGGGGTGGGCAGACCCAAGAGACCCAGTACTTC. This yields the protein CASRGGQTQETQYF.